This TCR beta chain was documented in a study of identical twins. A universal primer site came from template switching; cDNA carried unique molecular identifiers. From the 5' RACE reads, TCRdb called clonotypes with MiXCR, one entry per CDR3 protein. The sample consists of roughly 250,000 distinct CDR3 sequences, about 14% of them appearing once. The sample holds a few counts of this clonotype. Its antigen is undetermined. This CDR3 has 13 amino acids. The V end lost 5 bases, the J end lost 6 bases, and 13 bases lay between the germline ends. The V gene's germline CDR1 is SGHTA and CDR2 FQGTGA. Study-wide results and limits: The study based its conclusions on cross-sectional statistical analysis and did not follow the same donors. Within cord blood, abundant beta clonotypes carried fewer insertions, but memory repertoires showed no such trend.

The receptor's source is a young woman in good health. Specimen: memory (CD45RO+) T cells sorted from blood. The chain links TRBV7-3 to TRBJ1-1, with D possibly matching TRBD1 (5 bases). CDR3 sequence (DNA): TGTGCCAGCAGCCAGGGCCTGAGCTCTGAAGCTTTCTTT. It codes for CASSQGLSSEAFF.